This T cell receptor (beta chain) derives from a study of blood T cell repertoires in COVID-19. Across the whole study: From T cells, B-cell-depleted T cells, or PBMCs came the material, which was cDNA or gDNA.

Repertoires were generated with immunoSEQ multiplex PCR, while TCRdb's copy carries only in-frame clones and drops some. This sample has some 200,000 clones, with around 86% found just once. The CDR3 spans 17 residues. With V trimmed by 1 base and J by 0 bases, 7 bases remained unmatched. Germline CDR1 MNHNS, CDR2 SASEGT. The chain is built from TRBV6-1 and TRBJ2-3; 7 bases are a match to TRBD2. The specimen was peripheral blood. The receptor's source is a woman older than 75 in a cohort sampled during active or convalescent COVID-19. DNA of the CDR3: TGTGCCAGCAGTGAAGTGTTGGGACTATCTAGCACAGATACGCAGTATTTT. Protein sequence: CASSEVLGLSSTDTQYF.